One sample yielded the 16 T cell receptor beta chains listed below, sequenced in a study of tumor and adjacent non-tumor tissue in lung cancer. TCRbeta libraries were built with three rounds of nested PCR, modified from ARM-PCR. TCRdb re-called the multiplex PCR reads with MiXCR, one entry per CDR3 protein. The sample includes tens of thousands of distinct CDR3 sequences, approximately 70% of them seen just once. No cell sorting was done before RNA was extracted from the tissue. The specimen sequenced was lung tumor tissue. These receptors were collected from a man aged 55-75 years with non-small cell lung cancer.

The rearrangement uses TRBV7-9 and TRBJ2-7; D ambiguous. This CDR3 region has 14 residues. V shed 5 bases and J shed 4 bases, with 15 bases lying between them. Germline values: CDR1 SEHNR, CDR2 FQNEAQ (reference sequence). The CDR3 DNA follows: TGTGCCAGCAGCATTAGCCCTCTCCTTTACGAGCAGTACTTC. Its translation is CASSISPLLYEQYF.

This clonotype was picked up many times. The CDR3 reads CASSEEGSSYEQYF. The CDR3 nucleotides read TGTGCCAGCAGTGAGGAGGGGAGCTCCTACGAGCAGTACTTC. The rearrangement uses TRBV6-1 and TRBJ2-7, with D possibly TRBD2 on 6 matching bases. Trimming pared 3 bases from V and 0 bases from J, leaving 9 bases between. This CDR3 region has 14 residues. CDR1 and CDR2 from the germline V gene are MNHNS and SASEGT.

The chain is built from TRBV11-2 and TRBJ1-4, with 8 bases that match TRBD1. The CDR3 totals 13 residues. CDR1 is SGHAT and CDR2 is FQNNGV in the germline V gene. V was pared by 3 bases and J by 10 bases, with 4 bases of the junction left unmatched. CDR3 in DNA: TGTGCCAGCAGCTTTCAGGGGGCCGGAAAACTGTTTTTT. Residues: CASSFQGAGKLFF. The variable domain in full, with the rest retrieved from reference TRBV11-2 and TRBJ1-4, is EAGVAQSPRYKIIEKRQSVAFWCNPISGHATLYWYQQILGQGPKLLIQFQNNGVVDDSQLPKDRFSAERLKGVDSTLKIQPAKLEDSAVYLCASSFQGAGKLFFGSGTQLSVL.

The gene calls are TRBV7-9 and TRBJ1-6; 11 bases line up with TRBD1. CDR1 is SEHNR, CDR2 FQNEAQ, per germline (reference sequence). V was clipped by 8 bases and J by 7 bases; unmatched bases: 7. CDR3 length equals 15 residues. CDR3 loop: CASGGRDRGNSPLHF. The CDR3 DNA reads TGTGCCAGCGGCGGCAGGGACAGGGGGAATTCACCCCTCCACTTT.

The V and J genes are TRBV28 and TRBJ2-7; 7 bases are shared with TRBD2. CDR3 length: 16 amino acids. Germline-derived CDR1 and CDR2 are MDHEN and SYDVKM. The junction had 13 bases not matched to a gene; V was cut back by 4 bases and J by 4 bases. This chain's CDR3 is CASSSSTSVSSYEQYF. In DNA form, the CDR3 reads TGTGCCAGCAGTTCAAGCACTAGCGTGAGCTCGTACGAGCAGTACTTC.

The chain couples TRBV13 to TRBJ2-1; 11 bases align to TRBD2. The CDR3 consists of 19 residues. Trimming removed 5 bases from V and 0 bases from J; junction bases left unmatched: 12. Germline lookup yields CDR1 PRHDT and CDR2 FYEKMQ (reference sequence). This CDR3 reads CASSPHWVAGGSSYNEQFF. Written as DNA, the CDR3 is TGTGCCAGCAGCCCCCATTGGGTAGCGGGAGGGAGCTCCTACAATGAGCAGTTCTTC.

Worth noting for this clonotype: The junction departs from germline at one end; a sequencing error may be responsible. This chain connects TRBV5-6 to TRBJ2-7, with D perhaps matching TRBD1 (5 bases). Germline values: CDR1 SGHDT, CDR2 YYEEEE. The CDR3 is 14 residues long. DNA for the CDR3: TGTGCCAGCAGCTTGGGGACACCATCCTACGAGCAGTATTTC. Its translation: CASSLGTPSYEQYF. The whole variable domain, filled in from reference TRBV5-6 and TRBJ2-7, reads DAGVTQSPTHLIKTRGQQVTLRCSPKSGHDTVSWYQQALGQGPQFIFQYYEEEERQRGNFPDRFSGHQFPNYSSELNVNALLLGDSALYLCASSLGTPSYEQYFGPGTRLTVT.

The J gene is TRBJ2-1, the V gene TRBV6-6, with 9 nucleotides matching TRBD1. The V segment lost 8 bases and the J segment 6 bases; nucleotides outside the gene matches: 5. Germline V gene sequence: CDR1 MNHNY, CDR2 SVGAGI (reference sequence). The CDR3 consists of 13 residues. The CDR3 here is CASGTGLFNEQFF. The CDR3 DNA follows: TGTGCCAGCGGGACAGGGTTATTCAATGAGCAGTTCTTC.

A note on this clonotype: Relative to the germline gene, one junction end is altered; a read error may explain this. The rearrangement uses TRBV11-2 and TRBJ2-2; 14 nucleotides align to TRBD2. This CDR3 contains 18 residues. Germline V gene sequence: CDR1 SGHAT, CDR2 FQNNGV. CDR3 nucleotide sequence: TGCGCCAGAAGCTCGGGACTAGCGGGAGCAACGAATACCGGGGAGCTGTTTTTT. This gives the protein CARSSGLAGATNTGELFF.

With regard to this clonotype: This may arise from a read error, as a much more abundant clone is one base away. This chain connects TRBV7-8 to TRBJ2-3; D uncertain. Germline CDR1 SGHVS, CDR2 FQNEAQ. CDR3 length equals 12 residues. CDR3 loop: CSSSPQTDTQYF. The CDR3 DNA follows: TGTTCCAGCAGTCCCCAAACAGATACGCAGTATTTT.

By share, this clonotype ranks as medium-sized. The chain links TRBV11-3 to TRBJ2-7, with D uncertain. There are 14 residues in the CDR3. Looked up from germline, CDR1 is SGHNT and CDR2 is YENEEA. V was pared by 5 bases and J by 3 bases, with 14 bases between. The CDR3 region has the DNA TGTGCCAGCAGCGGTCGGACGGATGTCTACGAGCAGTACTTC. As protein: CASSGRTDVYEQYF.

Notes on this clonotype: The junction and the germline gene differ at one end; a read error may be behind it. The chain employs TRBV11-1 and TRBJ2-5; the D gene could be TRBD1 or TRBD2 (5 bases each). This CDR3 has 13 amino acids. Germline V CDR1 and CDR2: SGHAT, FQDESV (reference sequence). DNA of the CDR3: TGTGACAGCAGTTGGGACGATCAAGAGACCCAGTACTTC. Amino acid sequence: CDSSWDDQETQYF.

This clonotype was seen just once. The CDR3 bases are TGTGCCAGCAGCTTAGAGGGAGCGTACAATGAGCAGTTCTTC. Translation gives CASSLEGAYNEQFF. V usage is TRBV11-2 and J usage is TRBJ2-1; perhaps TRBD2 as D (5 bases). The CDR3 has 14 amino acids. V shed 0 bases and J shed 4 bases, with 7 bases lying between them. Per germline, CDR1 SGHAT and CDR2 FQNNGV. The whole variable domain, filled in from reference TRBV11-2 and TRBJ2-1, reads EAGVAQSPRYKIIEKRQSVAFWCNPISGHATLYWYQQILGQGPKLLIQFQNNGVVDDSQLPKDRFSAERLKGVDSTLKIQPAKLEDSAVYLCASSLEGAYNEQFFGPGTRLTVL.

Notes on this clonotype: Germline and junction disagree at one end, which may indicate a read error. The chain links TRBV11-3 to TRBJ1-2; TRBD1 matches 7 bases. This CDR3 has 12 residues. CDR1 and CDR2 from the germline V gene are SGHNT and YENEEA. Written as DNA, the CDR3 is TGTGCTAGCAGCTTGACAGGGTGGGGCTACACCTTC. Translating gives CASSLTGWGYTF.

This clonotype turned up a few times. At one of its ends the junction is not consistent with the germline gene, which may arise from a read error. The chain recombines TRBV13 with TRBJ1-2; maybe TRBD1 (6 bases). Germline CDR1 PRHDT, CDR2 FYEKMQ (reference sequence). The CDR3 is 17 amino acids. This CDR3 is CACSLYLRDTDPSGYTF. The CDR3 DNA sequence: TGTGCCTGCAGCTTATACCTGCGGGACACAGACCCATCGGGCTACACCTTC.

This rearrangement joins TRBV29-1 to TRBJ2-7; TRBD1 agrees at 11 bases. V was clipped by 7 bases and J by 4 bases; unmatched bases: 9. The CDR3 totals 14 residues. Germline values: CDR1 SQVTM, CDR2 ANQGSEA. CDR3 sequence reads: CSADLGTGGYEQYF. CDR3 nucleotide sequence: TGCAGCGCCGACCTCGGGACAGGGGGTTACGAGCAGTACTTC.